One and the same sample provided the 16 T cell receptor beta chains below, sequenced in a study of blood T cell repertoires in COVID-19. Generated by immunoSEQ multiplex PCR, the TCRdb table keeps only in-frame clones and is missing some. This repertoire shows fewer than 200,000 clones, roughly 70% found once; its top ten account for around 3%. Sequenced: peripheral blood. The receptors shown here come from a woman aged 80 or over with acute or convalescent COVID-19.

The genes are TRBV11-2 and TRBJ1-4; D uncertain. Per the germline V gene, CDR1 is SGHAT and CDR2 is FQNNGV. CDR3 length: 14 residues. The V end lost 1 base, the J end lost 0 bases, and 3 bases lay between the germline ends. The CDR3 DNA reads TGTGCCAGCAGCTTAGCTGCAACTAATGAAAAACTGTTTTTT. The encoded protein is CASSLAATNEKLFF. Together with reference TRBV11-2 and TRBJ1-4, the CDR3 gives the full variable domain: EAGVAQSPRYKIIEKRQSVAFWCNPISGHATLYWYQQILGQGPKLLIQFQNNGVVDDSQLPKDRFSAERLKGVDSTLKIQPAKLEDSAVYLCASSLAATNEKLFFGSGTQLSVL.

This clone came up once. The rearrangement uses TRBV24-1 and TRBJ1-5, with 7 bases matching TRBD1. The length of the CDR3 is 16 residues. V shed 7 bases and J 6 bases; nucleotides not matched to a gene: 14. In germline, CDR1 is KGHDR, CDR2 SFDVKD. As DNA, the CDR3 is TGTGCCACCAGCTCTAACCGGGACAGAGCTATTCAGCCCCAGCATTTT. Protein sequence: CATSSNRDRAIQPQHF.

V and J are TRBV2 and TRBJ2-1, with TRBD1 matching over 11 bases. CDR1 SNHLY and CDR2 FYNNEI come from the germline V gene. The CDR3 has 16 residues. After removal of 6 bases from V and 2 bases from J, the junction contained 6 bases not matched to a gene. The CDR3 loop is CASSGRDRGAYNEQFF. CDR3 bases: TGTGCCAGCAGCGGCCGGGACAGGGGGGCCTACAATGAGCAGTTCTTC.

The chain couples TRBV30 to TRBJ1-6; no definite D call. The CDR3 is 15 amino acids. Germline CDR1 is GTSNPN and CDR2 is SVGIG (reference sequence). V lost 0 bases and J 7 bases, leaving 13 bases between the germline ends. The CDR3: CAWSVLGLGNSPLHF. CDR3 nucleotide sequence: TGTGCCTGGAGTGTACTAGGGCTTGGCAATTCACCCCTCCACTTT.

The chain employs TRBV19 and TRBJ2-1; D gene uncertain. CDR3 length: 15 amino acids. Per germline, CDR1 LNHDA and CDR2 SQIVND (reference sequence). V was trimmed by 1 base and J by 1 base, leaving 8 bases between them. The CDR3 bases are TGTGCCAGTAGTATAGGTGGCAGATCCTACAATGAGCAGTTCTTC. The encoded protein is CASSIGGRSYNEQFF.

V and J are TRBV19 and TRBJ1-1; the D gene is possibly TRBD1 (5 bases). The V gene's germline CDR1 is LNHDA and CDR2 SQIVND (reference sequence). The CDR3 is 17 residues long. Trimming stripped 6 bases from V and 0 bases from J, with 20 bases between. CDR3 amino acids: CASSPYALQGLNTEAFF. In DNA form, the CDR3 reads TGTGCCAGTAGCCCATACGCCCTCCAGGGCCTGAACACTGAAGCTTTCTTT.

This clone was observed a handful of times. The chain uses TRBV14 and TRBJ2-1, with 14 nucleotides matching TRBD2. V was clipped by 0 bases and J by 9 bases; unmatched bases: 7. The CDR3 has 17 residues. Germline V gene sequence: CDR1 SGHDN, CDR2 FVKESK. CDR3: CASSQDIRLAGGPEQFF. The CDR3 region has the DNA TGTGCCAGCAGCCAAGATATTAGACTAGCGGGAGGGCCTGAGCAGTTCTTC.

The V call is TRBV28, the J call TRBJ2-3, with 7 bases aligning to TRBD1. Germline V gene data show CDR1 as MDHEN and CDR2 as SYDVKM. This CDR3 region has 15 residues. The trim removed 10 bases at V and 0 bases at J, leaving 10 bases unmatched. The CDR3 protein is CAITQGVVSTDTQYF. The CDR3 DNA reads as TGTGCCATCACCCAGGGGGTTGTAAGCACAGATACGCAGTATTTT.

This clone was seen only a few times. The gene calls are TRBV5-8 and TRBJ1-5; a possible D gene is TRBD1 (5 bases). The ends were cut back, 0 bases at V and 4 bases at J, with 14 bases in the middle. The CDR3 totals 16 residues. Germline V gene sequence: CDR1 SGHTS, CDR2 YDEGEE. The CDR3 sequence: CASSLASGGGNQPQHF. In nucleotides, the CDR3 is TGTGCCAGCAGCTTGGCTTCCGGGGGAGGTAATCAGCCCCAGCATTTT.

J is TRBJ2-7 and V is TRBV3-1 (or the pseudogene TRBV3-2); D is perhaps TRBD1 (5 bases). Trimming took 0 bases from V and 2 from J, leaving 11 bases between them. This CDR3 is 15 amino acids long. CDR1 LGHDT and CDR2 YNNKEL come from the germline V gene (reference sequence). CDR3 in amino acids: CASSQDLAGTYEQYF. The CDR3 DNA reads TGTGCCAGCAGCCAAGATTTGGCAGGGACCTACGAGCAGTACTTC.

This clone was seen only a few times. The CDR3 DNA follows: TGTGCCAGCAGTTTCAGGTCTGGGGCCAACGTCCTGACTTTC. Residues: CASSFRSGANVLTF. J is TRBJ2-6 and V is TRBV2; D is unclear. Trimming cost V 5 bases and J 1 base, with 6 bases left between them. The CDR3 spans 14 residues. Germline V gives CDR1 SNHLY, CDR2 FYNNEI. Filled out from reference TRBV2 and TRBJ2-6, the complete variable domain reads EPEVTQTPSHQVTQMGQEVILRCVPISNHLYFYWYRQILGQKVEFLVSFYNNEISEKSEIFDDQFSVERPDGSNFTLKIRSTKLEDSAMYFCASSFRSGANVLTFGAGSRLTVL.

V is TRBV14 and J is TRBJ1-2; 9 nucleotides align to TRBD1. The V gene end was trimmed by 0 bases and the J gene end by 6 bases; junction bases not matched to a gene: 5. The CDR3 length is 15 residues. Germline assignment: CDR1 SGHDN and CDR2 FVKESK. The CDR3 region has the DNA TGTGCCAGCAGCCAAGATCTGGGGACAGGGAATGGCTACACCTTC. Translating it yields CASSQDLGTGNGYTF. The full variable domain, its missing parts supplied by reference TRBV14 and TRBJ1-2, is EAGVTQFPSHSVIEKGQTVTLRCDPISGHDNLYWYRRVMGKEIKFLLHFVKESKQDESGMPNNRFLAERTGGTYSTLKVQPAELEDSGVYFCASSQDLGTGNGYTFGSGTRLTVV.

This chain links TRBV19 with TRBJ2-1, with a possible D match to TRBD1 (6 bases). V shed 4 bases and J shed 2 bases, with 24 bases lying between them. Germline loops: CDR1 LNHDA, CDR2 SQIVND (reference sequence). The CDR3 sequence is 19 residues long. CDR3 nucleotides: TGTGCCAGTAGTAAACTCAGGGGATCCGTCTTTACCGCCTACAATGAGCAGTTCTTC. It codes for CASSKLRGSVFTAYNEQFF.

The chain employs TRBV3-1 (or the pseudogene TRBV3-2) and TRBJ1-2; D perhaps matches TRBD1 (5 bases). The CDR3 contains 16 residues. Germline lookup yields CDR1 LGHDT and CDR2 YNNKEL (reference sequence). V was cut by 4 bases and J by 8 bases, with 23 bases left in between. CDR3: CASSPISGAASYGYTF. The CDR3 DNA reads TGTGCCAGCAGCCCCATAAGCGGGGCGGCCTCCTACGGCTACACCTTC.

The chain is built from TRBV28 and TRBJ2-3, with 7 nucleotides matching TRBD1. J gave up 4 bases and V 6 bases, and 4 bases lay outside the gene matches. Looked up from germline, CDR1 is MDHEN and CDR2 is SYDVKM. This CDR3 has 13 residues. The CDR3 DNA sequence: TGTGCCAGCAGATTCACAGGGGCAGATACGCAGTATTTT. Amino acid sequence: CASRFTGADTQYF.

The chain joins TRBV29-1 to TRBJ1-1; tentatively, D is TRBD1 (5 bases). V was cut by 6 bases and J by 2 bases, with 13 bases left in between. The CDR3 spans 13 residues. From germline, CDR1 is SQVTM and CDR2 ANQGSEA. The CDR3 DNA follows: TGCAGCGTGGGGGGTCGAAGAAACACTGAAGCTTTCTTT. Translating it yields CSVGGRRNTEAFF.